This entry concerns a single T cell receptor beta chain. This clone was seen a few times. The antigen it recognizes is unknown. Base qualities were left out, and no much larger clone turns up one base away. The sample comes from a study of Ad26.COV2.S vaccination and SARS-CoV-2 variants (dated by TCRdb to the early 2020s). About the investigation overall: Donors in the vaccine arm were drawn from COV1001, a phase I-IIa trial of Ad26.COV2.S in healthy adults that was multicentre, randomized, double-blind and placebo-controlled. Ad26.COV2.S was administered intramuscularly at a dose of 5x10^10 or 1x10^11 viral particles, either as one shot or as two shots given 56 days apart. The specificity and breadth of SARS-CoV-2-reactive T cell receptors after Ad26.COV2.S vaccination were assessed by TCRbeta repertoire sequencing. A total of around 32 samples were included in the TCR-sequenced set, comprising 19 Ad26.COV2.S vaccine recipients, 5 placebo recipients and 8 SARS-CoV-2 convalescent individuals. Participants in the trial were split at random into five groups of five each, receiving low-dose or high-dose Ad26.COV2.S once or twice, or else placebo on both occasions. Blinding of investigators to trial group allocation was maintained during experiments and outcome assessment.

Findings and caveats that apply to the study as a whole: Higher spike-specific TCR breadth was observed in Ad26.COV2.S recipients than in placebo recipients (P = 0.0014). Substantial breadth of spike-specific CD8+ and CD4+ T cell responses was reported after vaccination. The study lacked the statistical power to compare responses across vaccine doses or regimens. Non-spike TCR breadth was comparable between vaccine and placebo recipients, consistent with the vaccine containing only spike. It was noted by the authors that total T cell responses may have been underestimated by the TCR breadth and depth analyses.

The CDR3 sequence holds 11 residues, the cysteine and phenylalanine included. Only CDR3 DNA remains: 33 bases, in frame from the first base. The germline V gene specifies ENHRY as CDR1 and SYGVKD as CDR2. Trimming removed 10 bases from V and 5 bases from J, leaving 11 bases between the germline ends. The immunoSEQ Assay was used to sequence TCRbeta CDR3 regions. After extraction, genomic DNA underwent amplification by bias-controlled multiplex PCR, followed by high-throughput sequencing. The paper's processing steps were these. To quantify the absolute abundance of every unique TCRbeta CDR3 region, sequences were collapsed and filtered. Usable DNA was measured by amplifying reference genes present in all nucleated cells, and TCRbeta template counts were normalized to that usable DNA to estimate T cell fraction. Repertoire TCRs were annotated as SARS-CoV-2-specific when V gene, CDR3 amino acid sequence and J gene were exactly matched to a known reactive TCR set. MIRA supplied the reference SARS-CoV-2 TCR set, which was filtered for enrichment in COVID-19-positive ImmuneCODE repertoires so that public or cross-reactive TCRs were removed. Based on the MIRA antigens, annotated TCRs were further analysed at the level of specific ORF or position within ORF. Breadth was defined as annotated unique rearrangements over total unique productive rearrangements; depth was the summed frequency of those rearrangements. TCR breadth was compared between groups using two-sided Wilcoxon rank-sum tests. TCRdb's version of the immuneACCESS table is confined to in-frame rearrangements and falls short of the full clone set. An unresolved V gene accounts for under half of the shortfall where checked; the remainder is of unknown origin. V, J and clone size reflect that table, while D and trimming were determined from the DNA. This sample lists 400,000 to 500,000 clones; 85% to 90% were detected once. The ten largest make up 3.6% of the sample.

According to the study, the label for this sample's treatment or condition signals: roughly 19 received Ad26.COV2.S at low or high dose, single or two shots; about 5 received placebo; per-sample allocation not given. Repertoires of vaccine and placebo recipients were sequenced from samples collected on day 63 after the first injection. Cohort 1b enrolled 20 to 30 adults aged 18-55 years at a single site in Boston, USA, between 29 July and 7 August 2020. As a vaccine, Ad26.COV2.S was a replication-incompetent adenovirus type 26 vector that expressed a prefusion-stabilized SARS-CoV-2 spike protein derived from the original Wuhan strain.

The specimen comprised peripheral blood, sampled in a trial of Ad26.COV2.S vaccine versus placebo. The chain is made from TRBV10-3 and TRBJ2-5, with the D gene uncertain. The TCR was taken from a person between 18 and 60 years old who received the Ad26.COV2.S COVID-19 vaccine or a placebo. CDR3 sequence: CATAIGETQYF. Read as DNA, the sequence is TGTGCCACGGCAATAGGGGAGACCCAGTACTTC.